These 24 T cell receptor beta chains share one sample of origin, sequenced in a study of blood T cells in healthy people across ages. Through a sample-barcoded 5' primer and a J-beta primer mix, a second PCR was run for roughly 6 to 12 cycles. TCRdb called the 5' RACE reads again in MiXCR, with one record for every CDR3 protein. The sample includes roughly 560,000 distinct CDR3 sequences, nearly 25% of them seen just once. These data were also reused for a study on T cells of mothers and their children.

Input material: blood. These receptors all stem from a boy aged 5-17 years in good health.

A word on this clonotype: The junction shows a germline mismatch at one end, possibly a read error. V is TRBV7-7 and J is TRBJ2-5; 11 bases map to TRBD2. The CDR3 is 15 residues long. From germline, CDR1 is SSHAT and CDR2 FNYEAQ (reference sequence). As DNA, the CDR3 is TGTGCTAGCAGCCCAGCGACTAGCGGGAAAGAGACCCAGTACTTC. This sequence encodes CASSPATSGKETQYF.

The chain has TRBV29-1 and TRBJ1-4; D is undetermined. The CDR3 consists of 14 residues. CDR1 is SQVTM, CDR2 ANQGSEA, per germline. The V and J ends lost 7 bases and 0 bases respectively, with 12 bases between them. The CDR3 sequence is CSASPGATNEKLFF. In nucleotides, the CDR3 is TGCAGCGCTTCCCCGGGCGCAACTAATGAAAAACTGTTTTTT. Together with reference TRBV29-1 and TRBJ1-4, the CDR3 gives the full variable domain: SAVISQKPSRDICQRGTSLTIQCQVDSQVTMMFWYRQQPGQSLTLIATANQGSEATYESGFVIDKFPISRPNLTFSTLTVSNMSPEDSSIYLCSASPGATNEKLFFGSGTQLSVL.

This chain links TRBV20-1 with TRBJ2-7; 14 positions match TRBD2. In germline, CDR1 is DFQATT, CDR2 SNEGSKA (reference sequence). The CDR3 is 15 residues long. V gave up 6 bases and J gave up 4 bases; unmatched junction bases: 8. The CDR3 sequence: CSATGTSGSGYEQYF. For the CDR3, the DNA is TGCAGTGCGACGGGGACTAGCGGGAGTGGATACGAGCAGTACTTC.

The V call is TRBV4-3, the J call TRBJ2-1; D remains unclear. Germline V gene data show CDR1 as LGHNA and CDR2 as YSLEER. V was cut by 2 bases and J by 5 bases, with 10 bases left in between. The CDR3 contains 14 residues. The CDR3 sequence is CASSQRTANNEQFF. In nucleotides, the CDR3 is TGCGCCAGCAGCCAACGCACGGCCAACAATGAGCAGTTCTTC.

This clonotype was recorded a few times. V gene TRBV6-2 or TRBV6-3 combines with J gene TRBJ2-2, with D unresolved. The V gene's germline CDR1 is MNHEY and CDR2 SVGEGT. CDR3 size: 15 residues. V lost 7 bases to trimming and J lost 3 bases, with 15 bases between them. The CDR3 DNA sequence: TGTGCCAGCACCCGACCCATGTACGACACCGGGGAGCTGTTTTTT. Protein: CASTRPMYDTGELFF.

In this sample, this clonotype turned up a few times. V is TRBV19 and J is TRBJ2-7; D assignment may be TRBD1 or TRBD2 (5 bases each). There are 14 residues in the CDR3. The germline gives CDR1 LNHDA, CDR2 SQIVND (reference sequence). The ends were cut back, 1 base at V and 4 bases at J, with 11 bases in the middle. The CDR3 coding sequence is TGTGCCAGTAGTATAGTCGGGGCCTCTTACGAGCAGTACTTC. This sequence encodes CASSIVGASYEQYF.

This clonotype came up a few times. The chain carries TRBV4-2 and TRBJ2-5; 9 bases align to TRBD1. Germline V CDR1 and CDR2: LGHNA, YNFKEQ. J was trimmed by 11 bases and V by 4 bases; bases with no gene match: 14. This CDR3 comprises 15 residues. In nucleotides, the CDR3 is TGTGCCAGCAGCCCAAGACAGGGGGGTATGGGGGAGCAGTACTTC. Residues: CASSPRQGGMGEQYF.

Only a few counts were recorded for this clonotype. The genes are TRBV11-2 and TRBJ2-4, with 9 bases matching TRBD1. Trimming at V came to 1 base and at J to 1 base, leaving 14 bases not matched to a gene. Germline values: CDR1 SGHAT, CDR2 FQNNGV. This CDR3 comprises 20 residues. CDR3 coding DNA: TGTGCCAGCAGCTTAGTATTAGGGGACAGGGCCTATCTTGCCAAAAACATTCAGTACTTC. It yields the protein CASSLVLGDRAYLAKNIQYF.

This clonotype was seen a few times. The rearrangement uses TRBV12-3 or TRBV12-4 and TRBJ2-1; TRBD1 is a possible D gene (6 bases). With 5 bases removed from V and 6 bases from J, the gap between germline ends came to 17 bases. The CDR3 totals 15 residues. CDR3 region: CASSRDTGPPNEQFF. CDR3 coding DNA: TGTGCCAGCAGTCGGGATACAGGGCCCCCCAATGAGCAGTTCTTC.

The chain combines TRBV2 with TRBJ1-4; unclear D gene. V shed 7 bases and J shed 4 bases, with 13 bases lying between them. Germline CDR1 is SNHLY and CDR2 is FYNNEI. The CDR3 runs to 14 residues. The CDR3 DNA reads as TGTGCCAGCATTTCGGCTGCTGGTAATGAAAAACTGTTTTTT. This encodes CASISAAGNEKLFF.

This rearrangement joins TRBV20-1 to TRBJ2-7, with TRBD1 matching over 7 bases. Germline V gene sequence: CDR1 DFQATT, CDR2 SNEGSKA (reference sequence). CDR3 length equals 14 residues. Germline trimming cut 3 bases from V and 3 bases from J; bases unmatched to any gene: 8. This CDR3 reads CSARDRTYDYEQYF. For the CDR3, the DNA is TGCAGTGCTAGGGACAGGACGTACGACTACGAGCAGTACTTC.

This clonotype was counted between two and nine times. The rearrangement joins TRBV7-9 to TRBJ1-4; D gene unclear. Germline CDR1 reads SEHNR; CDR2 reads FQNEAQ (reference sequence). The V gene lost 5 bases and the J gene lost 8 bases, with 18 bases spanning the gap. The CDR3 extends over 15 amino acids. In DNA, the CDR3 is TGTGCCAGCAGCCCGGCGGGAGGAGGAAGGGAAAAACTGTTTTTT. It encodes CASSPAGGGREKLFF.

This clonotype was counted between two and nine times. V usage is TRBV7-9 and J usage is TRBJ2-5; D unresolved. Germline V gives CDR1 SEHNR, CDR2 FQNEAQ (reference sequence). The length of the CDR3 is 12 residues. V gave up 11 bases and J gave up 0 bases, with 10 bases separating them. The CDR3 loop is CALRTDQETQYF. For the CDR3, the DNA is TGTGCCTTGCGGACGGACCAAGAGACCCAGTACTTC.

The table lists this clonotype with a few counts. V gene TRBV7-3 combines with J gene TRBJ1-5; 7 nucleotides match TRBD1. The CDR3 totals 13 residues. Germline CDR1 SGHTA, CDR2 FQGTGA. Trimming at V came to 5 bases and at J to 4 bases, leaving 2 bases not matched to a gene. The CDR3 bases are TGTGCCAGCAGCCAGACAGGGAATCAGCCCCAGCATTTT. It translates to CASSQTGNQPQHF.

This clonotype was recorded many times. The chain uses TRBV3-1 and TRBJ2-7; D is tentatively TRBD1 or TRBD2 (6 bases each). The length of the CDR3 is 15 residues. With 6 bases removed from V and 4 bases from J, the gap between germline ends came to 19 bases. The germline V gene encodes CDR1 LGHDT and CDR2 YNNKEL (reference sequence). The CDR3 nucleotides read TGTGCCAGCAGGCAGGGGTCTCGCGGGACTTACGAGCAGTACTTC. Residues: CASRQGSRGTYEQYF.

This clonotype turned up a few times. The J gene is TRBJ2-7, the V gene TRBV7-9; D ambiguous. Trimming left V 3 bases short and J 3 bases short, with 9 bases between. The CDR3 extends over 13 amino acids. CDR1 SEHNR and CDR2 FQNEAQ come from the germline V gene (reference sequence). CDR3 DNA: TGTGCCAGCAGCTTTGACAATCACTACGAGCAGTACTTC. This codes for CASSFDNHYEQYF.

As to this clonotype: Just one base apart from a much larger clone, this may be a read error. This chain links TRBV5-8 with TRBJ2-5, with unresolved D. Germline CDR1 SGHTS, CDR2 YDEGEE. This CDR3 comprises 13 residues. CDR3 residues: CASSGYYQEAQYF. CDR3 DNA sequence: TGTGCCAGCAGTGGGTATTACCAAGAGGCCCAGTACTTC.

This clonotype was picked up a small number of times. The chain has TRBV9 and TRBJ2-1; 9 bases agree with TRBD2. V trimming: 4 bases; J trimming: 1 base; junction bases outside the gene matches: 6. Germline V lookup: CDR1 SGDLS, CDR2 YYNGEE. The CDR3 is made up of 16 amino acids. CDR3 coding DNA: TGTGCCAGCAGCTTAGGACTAGCGAGATCCTACAATGAGCAGTTCTTC. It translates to CASSLGLARSYNEQFF. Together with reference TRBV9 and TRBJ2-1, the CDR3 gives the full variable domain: DSGVTQTPKHLITATGQRVTLRCSPRSGDLSVYWYQQSLDQGLQFLIQYYNGEERAKGNILERFSAQQFPDLHSELNLSSLELGDSALYFCASSLGLARSYNEQFFGPGTRLTVL.

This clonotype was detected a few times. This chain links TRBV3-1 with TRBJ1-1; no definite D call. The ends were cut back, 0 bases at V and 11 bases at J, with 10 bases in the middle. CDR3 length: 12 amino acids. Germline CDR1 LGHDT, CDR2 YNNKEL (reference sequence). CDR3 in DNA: TGTGCCAGCAGCCAAGATCTAGTCCGGGCTTTCTTT. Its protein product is CASSQDLVRAFF.

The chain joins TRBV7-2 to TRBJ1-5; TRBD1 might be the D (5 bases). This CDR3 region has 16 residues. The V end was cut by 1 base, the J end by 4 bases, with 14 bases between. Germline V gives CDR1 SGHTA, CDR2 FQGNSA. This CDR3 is CASSLDWRGFNQPQHF. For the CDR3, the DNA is TGTGCCAGCAGCTTAGATTGGCGGGGGTTTAATCAGCCCCAGCATTTT.

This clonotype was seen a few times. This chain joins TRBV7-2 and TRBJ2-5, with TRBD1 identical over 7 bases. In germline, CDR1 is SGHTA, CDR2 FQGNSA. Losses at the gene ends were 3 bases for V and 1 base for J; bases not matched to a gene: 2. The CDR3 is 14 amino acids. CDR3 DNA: TGTGCCAGCAGCTTTACAGGGGCCCAAGAGACCCAGTACTTC. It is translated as CASSFTGAQETQYF. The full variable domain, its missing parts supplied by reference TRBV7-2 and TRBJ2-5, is GAGVSQSPSNKVTEKGKDVELRCDPISGHTALYWYRQSLGQGLEFLIYFQGNSAPDKSGLPSDRFSAERTGGSVSTLTIQRTQQEDSAVYLCASSFTGAQETQYFGPGTRLLVL.

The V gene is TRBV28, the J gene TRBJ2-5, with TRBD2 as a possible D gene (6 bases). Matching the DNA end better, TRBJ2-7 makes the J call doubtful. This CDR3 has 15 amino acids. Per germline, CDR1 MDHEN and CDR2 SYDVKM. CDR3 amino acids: CASSNGATGGYEQYF. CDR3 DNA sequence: TGTGCCAGCAGTAACGGGGCTACCGGGGGCTACGAGCAGTACTTC.

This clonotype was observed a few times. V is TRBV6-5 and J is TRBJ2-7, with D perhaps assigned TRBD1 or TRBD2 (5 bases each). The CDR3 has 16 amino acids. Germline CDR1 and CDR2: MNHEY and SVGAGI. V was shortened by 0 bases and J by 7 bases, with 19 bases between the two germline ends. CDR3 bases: TGTGCCAGCAGTTACTCGAGTGGGGGACCTCCCAGGGAGCAGTACTTC. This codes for CASSYSSGGPPREQYF.

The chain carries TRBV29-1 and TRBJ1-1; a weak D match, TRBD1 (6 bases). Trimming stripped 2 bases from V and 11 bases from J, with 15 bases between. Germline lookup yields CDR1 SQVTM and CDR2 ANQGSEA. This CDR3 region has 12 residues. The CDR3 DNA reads TGCAGCGTTGAACCCGGGGGCGCGGGGGCTTTCTTT. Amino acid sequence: CSVEPGGAGAFF.